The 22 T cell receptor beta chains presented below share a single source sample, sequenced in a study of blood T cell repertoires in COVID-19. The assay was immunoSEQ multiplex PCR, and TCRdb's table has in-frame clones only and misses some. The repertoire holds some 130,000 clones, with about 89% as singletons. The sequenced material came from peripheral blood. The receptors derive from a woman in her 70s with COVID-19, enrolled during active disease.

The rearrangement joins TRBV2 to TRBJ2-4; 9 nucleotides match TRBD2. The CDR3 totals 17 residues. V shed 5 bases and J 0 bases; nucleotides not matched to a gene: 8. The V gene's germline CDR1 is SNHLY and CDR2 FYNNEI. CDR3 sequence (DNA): TGTGCCAGCAGTAGACATAGCGGGGGCCTAGCCAAAAACATTCAGTACTTC. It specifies CASSRHSGGLAKNIQYF. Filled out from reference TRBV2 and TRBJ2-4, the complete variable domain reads EPEVTQTPSHQVTQMGQEVILRCVPISNHLYFYWYRQILGQKVEFLVSFYNNEISEKSEIFDDQFSVERPDGSNFTLKIRSTKLEDSAMYFCASSRHSGGLAKNIQYFGAGTRLSVL.

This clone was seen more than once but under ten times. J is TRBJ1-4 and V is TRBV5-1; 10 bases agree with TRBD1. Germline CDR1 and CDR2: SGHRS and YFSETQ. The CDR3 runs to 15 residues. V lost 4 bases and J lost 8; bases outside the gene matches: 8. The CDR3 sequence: CASSPRTGGREKLFF. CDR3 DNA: TGCGCCAGCAGCCCCCGGACAGGGGGAAGGGAAAAACTGTTTTTT.

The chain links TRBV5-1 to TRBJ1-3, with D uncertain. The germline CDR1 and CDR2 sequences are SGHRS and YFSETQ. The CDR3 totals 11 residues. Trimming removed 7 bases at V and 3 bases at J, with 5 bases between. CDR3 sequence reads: CASRSGNTIYF. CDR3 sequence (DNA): TGCGCCAGCCGGAGTGGAAACACCATATATTTT. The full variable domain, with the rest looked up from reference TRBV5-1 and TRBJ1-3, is KAGVTQTPRYLIKTRGQQVTLSCSPISGHRSVSWYQQTPGQGLQFLFEYFSETQRNKGNFPGRFSGRQFSNSRSEMNVSTLELGDSALYLCASRSGNTIYFGEGSWLTVV.

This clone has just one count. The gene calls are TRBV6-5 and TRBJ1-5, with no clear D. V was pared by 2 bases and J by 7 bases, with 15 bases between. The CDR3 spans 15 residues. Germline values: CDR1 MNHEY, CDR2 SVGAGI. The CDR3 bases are TGTGCCAGCAGTTACCCAGAGATCCCGCGGCAGCCCCAGCATTTT. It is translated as CASSYPEIPRQPQHF.

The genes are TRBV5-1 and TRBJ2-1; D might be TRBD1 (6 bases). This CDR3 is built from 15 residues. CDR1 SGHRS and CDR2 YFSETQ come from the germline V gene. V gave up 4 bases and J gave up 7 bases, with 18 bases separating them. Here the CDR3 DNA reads TGCGCCAGCAGCCGTATGGACAGCCGAATGAATGAGCAGTTCTTC. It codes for CASSRMDSRMNEQFF.

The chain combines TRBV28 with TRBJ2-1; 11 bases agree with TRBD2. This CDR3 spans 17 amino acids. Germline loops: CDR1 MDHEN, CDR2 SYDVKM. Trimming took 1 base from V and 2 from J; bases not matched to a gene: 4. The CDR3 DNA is TGTGCCAGCAGTTTATCTAGCGGGGGGCCCCCCTACAATGAGCAGTTCTTC. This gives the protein CASSLSSGGPPYNEQFF.

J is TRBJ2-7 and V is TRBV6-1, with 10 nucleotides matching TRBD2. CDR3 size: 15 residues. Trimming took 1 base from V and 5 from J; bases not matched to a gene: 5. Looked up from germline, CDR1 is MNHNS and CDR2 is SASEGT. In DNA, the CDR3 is TGTGCCAGCAGTGAAGAAAGCGGGGGGGCAGACGAGCAGTACTTC. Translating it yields CASSEESGGADEQYF.

CDR3 DNA: TGTGCCAGTAGTATCCCGCCTAGCGGGGGGGAAGAGACCCAGTACTTC. This codes for CASSIPPSGGEETQYF. The chain recombines TRBV19 with TRBJ2-5; TRBD2 agrees at 12 bases. Germline V gene lookup returns CDR1 LNHDA and CDR2 SQIVND (reference sequence). V trimming: 3 bases; J trimming: 3 bases; junction bases outside the gene matches: 5. This CDR3 is 16 amino acids long.

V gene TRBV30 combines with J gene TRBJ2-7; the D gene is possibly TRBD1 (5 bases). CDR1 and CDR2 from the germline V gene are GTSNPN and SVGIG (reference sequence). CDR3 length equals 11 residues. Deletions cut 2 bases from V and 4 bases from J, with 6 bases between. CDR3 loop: CAWSPGYEQYF. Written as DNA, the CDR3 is TGTGCCTGGAGTCCAGGGTACGAGCAGTACTTC.

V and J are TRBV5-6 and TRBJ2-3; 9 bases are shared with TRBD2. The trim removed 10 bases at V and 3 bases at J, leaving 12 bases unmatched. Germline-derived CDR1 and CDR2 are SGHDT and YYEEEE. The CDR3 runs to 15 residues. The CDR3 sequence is CAGSRRGGRTDTQYF. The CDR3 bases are TGTGCCGGAAGCAGGCGGGGGGGCCGAACAGATACGCAGTATTTT. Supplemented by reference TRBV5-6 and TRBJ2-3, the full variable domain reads DAGVTQSPTHLIKTRGQQVTLRCSPKSGHDTVSWYQQALGQGPQFIFQYYEEEERQRGNFPDRFSGHQFPNYSSELNVNALLLGDSALYLCAGSRRGGRTDTQYFGPGTRLTVL.

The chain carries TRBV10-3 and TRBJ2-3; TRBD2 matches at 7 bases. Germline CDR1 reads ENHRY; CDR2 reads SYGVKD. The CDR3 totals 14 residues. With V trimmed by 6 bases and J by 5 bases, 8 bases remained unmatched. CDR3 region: CAIRSSGVEDTQYF. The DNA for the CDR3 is TGTGCCATCAGGTCCAGCGGGGTGGAAGATACGCAGTATTTT.

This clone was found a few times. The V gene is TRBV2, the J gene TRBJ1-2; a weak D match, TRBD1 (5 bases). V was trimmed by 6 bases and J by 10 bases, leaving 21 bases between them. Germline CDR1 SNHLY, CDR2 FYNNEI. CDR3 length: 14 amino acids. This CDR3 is CASRYSRGTSSYTF. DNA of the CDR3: TGTGCCAGCAGATACTCTAGGGGCACGAGTTCCTACACCTTC. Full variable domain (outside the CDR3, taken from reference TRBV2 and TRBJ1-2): EPEVTQTPSHQVTQMGQEVILRCVPISNHLYFYWYRQILGQKVEFLVSFYNNEISEKSEIFDDQFSVERPDGSNFTLKIRSTKLEDSAMYFCASRYSRGTSSYTFGSGTRLTVV.

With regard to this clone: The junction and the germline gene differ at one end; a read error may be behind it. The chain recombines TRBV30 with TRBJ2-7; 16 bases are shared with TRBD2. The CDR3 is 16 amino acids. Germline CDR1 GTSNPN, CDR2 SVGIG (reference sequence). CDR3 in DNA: TGTGCCGGGACTAGCGGGGGGGCTAAGGAGTCCTCCGAGCAGTACTTC. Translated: CAGTSGGAKESSEQYF. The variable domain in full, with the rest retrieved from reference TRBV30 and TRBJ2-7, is SQTIHQWPATLVQPVGSPLSLECTVEGTSNPNLYWYRQAAGRGLQLLFYSVGIGQISSEVPQNLSASRPQDRQFILSSKKLLLSDSGFYLCAGTSGGAKESSEQYFGPGTRLTVT.

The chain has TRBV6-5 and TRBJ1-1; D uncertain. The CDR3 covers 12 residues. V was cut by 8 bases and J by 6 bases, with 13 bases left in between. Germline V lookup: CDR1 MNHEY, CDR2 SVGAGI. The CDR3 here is CASRRGRAEAFF. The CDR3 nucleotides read TGTGCCAGCCGTCGCGGGAGGGCTGAAGCTTTCTTT.

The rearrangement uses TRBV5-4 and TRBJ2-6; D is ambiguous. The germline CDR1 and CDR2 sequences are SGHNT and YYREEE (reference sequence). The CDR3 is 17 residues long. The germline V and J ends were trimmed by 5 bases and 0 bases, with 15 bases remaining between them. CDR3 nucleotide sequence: TGTGCCAGCAGTTTTGTTGTCCAAAACTCTGGGGCCAACGTCCTGACTTTC. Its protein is CASSFVVQNSGANVLTF. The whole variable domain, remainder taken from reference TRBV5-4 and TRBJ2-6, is ETGVTQSPTHLIKTRGQQVTLRCSSQSGHNTVSWYQQALGQGPQFIFQYYREEENGRGNFPPRFSGLQFPNYSSELNVNALELDDSALYLCASSFVVQNSGANVLTFGAGSRLTVL.

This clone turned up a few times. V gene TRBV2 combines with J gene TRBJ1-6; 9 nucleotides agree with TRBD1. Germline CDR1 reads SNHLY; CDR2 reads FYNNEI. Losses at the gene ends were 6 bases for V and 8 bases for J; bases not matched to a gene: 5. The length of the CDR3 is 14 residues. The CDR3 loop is CASSRDRVDSPLHF. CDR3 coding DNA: TGTGCCAGCAGCCGGGACAGGGTTGATTCACCCCTCCACTTT.

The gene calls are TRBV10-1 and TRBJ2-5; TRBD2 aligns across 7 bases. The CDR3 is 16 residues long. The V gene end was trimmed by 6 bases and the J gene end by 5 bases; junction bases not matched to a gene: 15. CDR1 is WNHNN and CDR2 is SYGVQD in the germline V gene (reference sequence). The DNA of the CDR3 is TGCGCCAGCAGAAGTGGGCTAGCGGCGCCCCCGGAGACCCAGTACTTC. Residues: CASRSGLAAPPETQYF.

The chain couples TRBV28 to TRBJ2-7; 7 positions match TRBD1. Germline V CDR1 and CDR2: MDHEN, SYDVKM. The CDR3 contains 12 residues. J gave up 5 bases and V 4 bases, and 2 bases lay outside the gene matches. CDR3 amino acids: CASSYRGHEQYF. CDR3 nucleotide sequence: TGTGCCAGCAGTTACAGGGGCCACGAGCAGTACTTC.

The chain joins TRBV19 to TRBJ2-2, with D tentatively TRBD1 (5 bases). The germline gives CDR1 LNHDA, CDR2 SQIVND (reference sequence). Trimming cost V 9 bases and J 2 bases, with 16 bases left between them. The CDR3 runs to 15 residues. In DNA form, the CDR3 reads TGTGCCAGCTCTATGTGGGGCGTTAACACCGGGGAGCTGTTTTTT. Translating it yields CASSMWGVNTGELFF. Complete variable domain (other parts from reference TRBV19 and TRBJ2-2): DGGITQSPKYLFRKEGQNVTLSCEQNLNHDAMYWYRQDPGQGLRLIYYSQIVNDFQKGDIAEGYSVSREKKESFPLTVTSAQKNPTAFYLCASSMWGVNTGELFFGEGSRLTVL.

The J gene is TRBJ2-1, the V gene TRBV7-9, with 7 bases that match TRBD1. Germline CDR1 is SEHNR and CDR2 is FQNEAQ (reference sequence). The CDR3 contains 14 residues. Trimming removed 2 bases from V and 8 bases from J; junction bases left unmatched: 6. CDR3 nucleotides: TGTGCCAGCAGCTTACGGCAGGGGGTAGATGAGCAGTTCTTC. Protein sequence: CASSLRQGVDEQFF.

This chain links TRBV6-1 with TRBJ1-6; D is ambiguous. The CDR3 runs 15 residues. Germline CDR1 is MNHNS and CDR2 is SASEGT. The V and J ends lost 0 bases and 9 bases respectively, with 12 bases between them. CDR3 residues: CASSEAKGDFSPLHF. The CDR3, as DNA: TGTGCCAGCAGTGAAGCGAAGGGAGACTTTTCACCCCTCCACTTT.

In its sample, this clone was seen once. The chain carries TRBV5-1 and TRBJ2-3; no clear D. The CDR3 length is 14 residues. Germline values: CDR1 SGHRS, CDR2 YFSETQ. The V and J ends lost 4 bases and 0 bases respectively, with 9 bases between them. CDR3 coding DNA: TGCGCCAGCAGCCCGACTGTGAGCACAGATACGCAGTATTTT. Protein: CASSPTVSTDTQYF.